These 30 T cell receptor beta chains share one sample of origin, sequenced in a study of T cell responses to AZD1222 COVID-19 vaccine. Generated by immunoSEQ multiplex PCR, the TCRdb table keeps only in-frame clones and is missing some. The table includes some 150,000 clones, under 95% detected once. The specimen comprised peripheral blood, sampled on day 0 of AZD1222 vaccination. All receptors come from an adult in good health.

This clone appeared once. The rearrangement links TRBV19 to TRBJ1-1, with TRBD1 identical over 7 bases. CDR1 is LNHDA, CDR2 SQIVND, per germline (reference sequence). The J segment lost 0 bases and the V segment lost 5 bases, leaving 3 bases of the junction unmatched. The CDR3 length is 14 residues. CDR3: CASSDRAMNTEAFF. The CDR3 DNA sequence: TGTGCCAGTAGTGACAGGGCGATGAACACTGAAGCTTTCTTT.

The chain uses TRBV4-1 and TRBJ1-2, with TRBD1 matching over 7 bases. Germline V lookup: CDR1 MGHRA, CDR2 YSYEKL. The CDR3 has 18 amino acids. The trim removed 3 bases at V and 5 bases at J, leaving 18 bases unmatched. As DNA, the CDR3 is TGCGCCAGCAGCCACATCCGAACCACGGGAGGGGGCGTATATGGCTACACCTTC. It translates to CASSHIRTTGGGVYGYTF.

CDR3 sequence (DNA): TGTGCCAGCAGTGAAGCACCGGGAGGGAATCAGCCCCAGCATTTT. It translates to CASSEAPGGNQPQHF. J is TRBJ1-5 and V is TRBV2; no clear D gene. V was clipped by 0 bases and J by 4 bases, with 10 bases between them. Germline loops: CDR1 SNHLY, CDR2 FYNNEI. The CDR3 totals 15 residues.

This clone was detected once. V gene TRBV5-4 combines with J gene TRBJ1-6, with D perhaps matching TRBD1 (5 bases). Germline CDR1 SGHNT, CDR2 YYREEE (reference sequence). This CDR3 region has 18 residues. V was clipped by 3 bases and J by 10 bases, with 26 bases between them. DNA for the CDR3: TGTGCCAGCAGCTACACAAGGGGTTCGGACCCCATGGGCTCACCCCTCCACTTT. Its protein product is CASSYTRGSDPMGSPLHF. Together with reference TRBV5-4 and TRBJ1-6, the CDR3 gives the full variable domain: ETGVTQSPTHLIKTRGQQVTLRCSSQSGHNTVSWYQQALGQGPQFIFQYYREEENGRGNFPPRFSGLQFPNYSSELNVNALELDDSALYLCASSYTRGSDPMGSPLHFGNGTRLTVT.

This clone has a single count. The V gene is TRBV29-1, the J gene TRBJ2-7, with 8 positions matching TRBD2. This CDR3 spans 14 amino acids. Germline values: CDR1 SQVTM, CDR2 ANQGSEA. J was trimmed by 4 bases and V by 3 bases; bases with no gene match: 8. The CDR3, as DNA: TGCAGCGTTGAGGGACTAGACTCGAATTACGAGCAGTACTTC. This encodes CSVEGLDSNYEQYF.

This chain connects TRBV7-8 to TRBJ1-1, with a weak D call TRBD1 (5 bases). V was pared by 4 bases and J by 5 bases, with 11 bases between. This CDR3 contains 13 residues. Germline CDR1 reads SGHVS; CDR2 reads FQNEAQ. The CDR3 DNA is TGTGCCAGCAGCTACGCCGGGACGACTGAAGCTTTCTTT. Protein: CASSYAGTTEAFF.

This chain joins TRBV5-1 and TRBJ1-5; 9 positions match TRBD1. Trimming cost V 1 base and J 4 bases; bases outside gene matches: 3. The CDR3 spans 15 residues. The germline CDR1 and CDR2 sequences are SGHRS and YFSETQ. The DNA of the CDR3 is TGCGCCAGCAGCTTGACAGGGGGCACGAATCAGCCCCAGCATTTT. Its protein is CASSLTGGTNQPQHF.

This clone has ten or more counts. V usage is TRBV2 and J usage is TRBJ1-5; 7 nucleotides align to TRBD1. The CDR3 is 13 amino acids. With V trimmed by 8 bases and J by 4 bases, 5 bases remained unmatched. Germline values: CDR1 SNHLY, CDR2 FYNNEI. CDR3 amino acids: CASSGQANQPQHF. The CDR3 DNA reads TGTGCCAGCTCTGGACAGGCTAATCAGCCCCAGCATTTT.

The genes are TRBV28 and TRBJ1-5, with 9 positions matching TRBD1. V lost 5 bases, J lost 10 bases, and 12 bases stayed unmatched. CDR1 and CDR2 (germline): MDHEN, SYDVKM. The CDR3 covers 15 residues. In DNA form, the CDR3 reads TGTGCCAGCAGTGTCCCGACAGGGGGTGGAACTCCCCAGCATTTT. This sequence encodes CASSVPTGGGTPQHF.

V is TRBV14 and J is TRBJ1-1; D unresolved. The CDR3 is 13 amino acids. Germline V gives CDR1 SGHDN, CDR2 FVKESK. V dropped 3 bases and J dropped 0 bases, with 5 bases sitting between them. CDR3 DNA sequence: TGTGCCAGCAGCCACGGACTGAACACTGAAGCTTTCTTT. It translates to CASSHGLNTEAFF.

This chain uses TRBV19 with TRBJ1-2; no clear D. From germline, CDR1 is LNHDA and CDR2 SQIVND (reference sequence). This CDR3 comprises 11 residues. Trimming shortened V by 6 bases and J by 4 bases, and 6 bases separated the two germline ends. The CDR3 loop reads CASRQVYGYTF. CDR3 nucleotides: TGTGCCAGTAGACAAGTCTATGGCTACACCTTC. Full variable domain (missing parts from reference TRBV19 and TRBJ1-2): DGGITQSPKYLFRKEGQNVTLSCEQNLNHDAMYWYRQDPGQGLRLIYYSQIVNDFQKGDIAEGYSVSREKKESFPLTVTSAQKNPTAFYLCASRQVYGYTFGSGTRLTVV.

V gene TRBV6-5 combines with J gene TRBJ2-5, with 7 bases identical to TRBD2. In germline, CDR1 is MNHEY, CDR2 SVGAGI. This CDR3 has 13 residues. Trimming cost V 6 bases and J 3 bases; bases outside gene matches: 4. CDR3 amino acids: CASSWEGEETQYF. Here the CDR3 DNA reads TGTGCCAGCAGCTGGGAGGGAGAAGAGACCCAGTACTTC.

V is TRBV29-1 and J is TRBJ2-2; no firm D call. The germline V and J ends were trimmed by 3 bases and 3 bases, with 5 bases remaining between them. The CDR3 runs to 12 residues. Germline CDR1 is SQVTM and CDR2 is ANQGSEA. The CDR3 is CSVDTYTGELFF. The DNA for the CDR3 is TGCAGCGTTGACACATACACCGGGGAGCTGTTTTTT.

In nucleotides, the CDR3 is TGTGCCAGCAGCTTGGACGGTAACAATCAGCCCCAGCATTTT. Its protein is CASSLDGNNQPQHF. The chain links TRBV5-6 to TRBJ1-5; D remains ambiguous. The CDR3 is made up of 14 amino acids. The V gene's germline CDR1 is SGHDT and CDR2 YYEEEE. Deletions cut 0 bases from V and 3 bases from J, with 7 bases between.

CDR3 residues: CASPGTDSGNTIYF. CDR3 nucleotides: TGTGCCAGCCCCGGGACAGACTCCGGAAACACCATATATTTT. This sequence joins TRBV7-9 and TRBJ1-3, with TRBD1 identical over 7 bases. CDR3 length: 14 amino acids. V lost 8 bases and J lost 4; bases outside the gene matches: 8. CDR1 is SEHNR and CDR2 is FQNEAQ in the germline V gene (reference sequence).

The chain links TRBV7-8 to TRBJ2-7, with D possibly matching TRBD2 (6 bases). Germline V CDR1 and CDR2: SGHVS, FQNEAQ. The CDR3 sequence is 15 residues long. V was clipped by 3 bases and J by 7 bases, with 19 bases between them. The CDR3 nucleotides read TGTGCCAGCAGCTTGGGGGAGGTCACGGGGAGTGAGCAGTACTTC. As protein: CASSLGEVTGSEQYF.

The CDR3: CASSYLSSGNTIYF. The CDR3 DNA follows: TGTGCCAGTTCCTATCTGAGCTCTGGAAACACCATATATTTT. This chain joins TRBV19 and TRBJ1-3; D call uncertain. Trimming pared 8 bases from V and 0 bases from J, leaving 11 bases between. The CDR3 covers 14 residues. Germline V lookup: CDR1 LNHDA, CDR2 SQIVND (reference sequence).

The V and J genes are TRBV9 and TRBJ2-7; tentatively, D is TRBD1 or TRBD2 (5 bases each). Germline lookup yields CDR1 SGDLS and CDR2 YYNGEE. Trimming removed 4 bases at V and 6 bases at J, with 17 bases between. The CDR3 is 14 residues long. This CDR3 is CASSPPGPSREQYF. The CDR3 bases are TGTGCCAGCAGCCCCCCGGGACCCTCCCGCGAGCAGTACTTC.

This sequence joins TRBV29-1 and TRBJ2-1; 9 nucleotides agree with TRBD2. CDR3 length: 15 amino acids. From germline, CDR1 is SQVTM and CDR2 ANQGSEA. The V gene end was trimmed by 6 bases and the J gene end by 3 bases; junction bases not matched to a gene: 9. CDR3 loop: CSVPRGSGGYNEQFF. CDR3 DNA: TGCAGCGTGCCCCGGGGTAGCGGGGGCTACAATGAGCAGTTCTTC.

The chain links TRBV11-2 to TRBJ1-6; D is undetermined. The CDR3 has 16 residues. Trimming cost V 0 bases and J 6 bases, with 12 bases left between them. CDR1 and CDR2 from the germline V gene are SGHAT and FQNNGV. DNA of the CDR3: TGTGCCAGCAGCTTAGAGGGTCGGCAGACTAATTCACCCCTCCACTTT. It codes for CASSLEGRQTNSPLHF.

The rearrangement links TRBV5-1 to TRBJ2-7; 7 bases agree with TRBD1. Unmatched junction bases numbered 4, after V lost 4 bases and J lost 0 bases. The CDR3 loop spans 14 amino acids. Germline values: CDR1 SGHRS, CDR2 YFSETQ. The CDR3 sequence is CASSTTGYSYEQYF. The CDR3 DNA is TGCGCCAGCAGCACGACAGGGTACTCCTACGAGCAGTACTTC. The whole variable domain, filled in from reference TRBV5-1 and TRBJ2-7, reads KAGVTQTPRYLIKTRGQQVTLSCSPISGHRSVSWYQQTPGQGLQFLFEYFSETQRNKGNFPGRFSGRQFSNSRSEMNVSTLELGDSALYLCASSTTGYSYEQYFGPGTRLTVT.

Details on this clone: Germline and junction disagree at one end, which may indicate a read error. The chain links TRBV5-4 to TRBJ2-3; D unresolved. Germline V gene sequence: CDR1 SGHNT, CDR2 YYREEE (reference sequence). The CDR3 has 14 residues. CDR3 DNA: TGTGCCAGCAGCTTGGGGCCTCCCCCCGGCCAATGGGGTTTT. Translating gives CASSLGPPPGQWGF.

A single count supports this clone. V gene TRBV7-2 combines with J gene TRBJ2-7; no firm D call. The V end was cut by 1 base, the J end by 3 bases, with 7 bases between. Looked up from germline, CDR1 is SGHTA and CDR2 is FQGNSA. The CDR3 is made up of 13 amino acids. CDR3 region: CASSLGRNYEQYF. CDR3 nucleotides: TGTGCCAGCAGCTTAGGCAGGAACTACGAGCAGTACTTC.

This chain links TRBV5-6 with TRBJ2-7, with a possible D match to TRBD1 (6 bases). V shed 7 bases and J shed 8 bases, with 22 bases lying between them. The CDR3 extends over 14 amino acids. The V gene's germline CDR1 is SGHDT and CDR2 YYEEEE. The CDR3: CASGEIDTGSKQYF. CDR3 sequence (DNA): TGTGCCAGCGGAGAGATCGATACAGGGTCGAAGCAGTACTTC.

The gene calls are TRBV19 and TRBJ2-1; no clear D gene. The germline gives CDR1 LNHDA, CDR2 SQIVND (reference sequence). The CDR3 covers 15 residues. Trimming left V 4 bases short and J 0 bases short, with 10 bases between. The CDR3 coding sequence is TGTGCCAGTAGTAGGGTAGACCGCTCCTACAATGAGCAGTTCTTC. Protein sequence: CASSRVDRSYNEQFF.

This sequence joins TRBV5-1 and TRBJ1-2, with D possibly matching TRBD1 (6 bases). V was shortened by 1 base and J by 5 bases, with 18 bases between the two germline ends. Germline CDR1 SGHRS, CDR2 YFSETQ. The length of the CDR3 is 16 residues. Here the CDR3 DNA reads TGCGCCAGCAGCTTGACGTGGGCCCGGGGGCCTTATGGCTACACCTTC. It translates to CASSLTWARGPYGYTF. Filled out from reference TRBV5-1 and TRBJ1-2, the complete variable domain reads KAGVTQTPRYLIKTRGQQVTLSCSPISGHRSVSWYQQTPGQGLQFLFEYFSETQRNKGNFPGRFSGRQFSNSRSEMNVSTLELGDSALYLCASSLTWARGPYGYTFGSGTRLTVV.

This chain uses TRBV5-1 with TRBJ2-3; maybe TRBD2 (5 bases). V lost 0 bases and J lost 0, with 11 bases in between. CDR1 is SGHRS, CDR2 YFSETQ, per germline. This CDR3 is built from 16 residues. The CDR3 coding sequence is TGCGCCAGCAGCTTGGCAAGAAGCGGAAGCACAGATACGCAGTATTTT. Translated: CASSLARSGSTDTQYF.

The V gene is TRBV5-1, the J gene TRBJ2-3, with 11 bases that match TRBD2. The V and J ends lost 1 base and 0 bases, in that order; junction bases with no gene match: 4. The CDR3 runs 17 residues. Germline lookup yields CDR1 SGHRS and CDR2 YFSETQ. The CDR3 DNA reads as TGCGCCAGCAGCTTGCTACTAGCGGGAGCTAGCACAGATACGCAGTATTTT. This sequence encodes CASSLLLAGASTDTQYF. The whole variable domain, filled in from reference TRBV5-1 and TRBJ2-3, reads KAGVTQTPRYLIKTRGQQVTLSCSPISGHRSVSWYQQTPGQGLQFLFEYFSETQRNKGNFPGRFSGRQFSNSRSEMNVSTLELGDSALYLCASSLLLAGASTDTQYFGPGTRLTVL.

This rearrangement joins TRBV5-1 to TRBJ1-1; weak D call: TRBD1 (5 bases). The CDR3 has 15 amino acids. V was trimmed by 4 bases and J by 3 bases, leaving 16 bases between them. Germline V lookup: CDR1 SGHRS, CDR2 YFSETQ. The CDR3: CASSNRDPGHTEAFF. CDR3 coding DNA: TGCGCCAGCAGCAACCGGGACCCAGGCCACACTGAAGCTTTCTTT.

The rearrangement joins TRBV27 to TRBJ2-7, with D possibly matching TRBD2 (6 bases). Trimming cost V 0 bases and J 4 bases, with 16 bases left between them. This CDR3 contains 16 residues. Germline V gives CDR1 MNHEY, CDR2 SMNVEV (reference sequence). CDR3 DNA sequence: TGTGCCAGCAGTTTATCGTGGCGGGGTAAACTGTACGAGCAGTACTTC. This sequence encodes CASSLSWRGKLYEQYF.